The clone carrying this TCR beta chain was found many times. Other DNA sequences in this sample translate to the same CDR3. The data were obtained in a study of blood T cell repertoires in COVID-19. About the study: COVID-19 samples collected from the United States, Italy and Spain covered acute and convalescent phases. In each case, the material was cDNA or gDNA derived from T cells, B-cell-depleted T cells, or PBMCs.

Authors' data handling: It was from reference gene primer amplification that nucleated cell counts were estimated. The data were produced by immunoSEQ multiplex PCR, yet TCRdb's version contains in-frame clones alone and is incomplete. The D gene and trimming were derived from the DNA, and the V and J assignments and clone size from that table. The sample lists about 150,000 clones, 75% to 85% occurring once. This CDR3 has 12 amino acids. Germline V gives CDR1 MNHEY, CDR2 SVGAGI. V lost 6 bases, J lost 7 bases, and 12 bases lay in between. The rearrangement joins TRBV6-5 to TRBJ1-1; tentatively, D is TRBD1 (6 bases). The sequence came from a man aged 55-75 years with acute or convalescent COVID-19. Sequencing was carried out using peripheral blood. The CDR3 DNA follows: TGTGCCAGCAGCCTGACAGGAGTTGAAGCTTTCTTT. This translates into CASSLTGVEAFF.